The 13 T cell receptor beta chains below come from one sample, sequenced in a study of chemoradiotherapy in HPV16-positive cancers. Generated by immunoSEQ multiplex PCR, the TCRdb table keeps only in-frame clones and is missing some. This table holds 15,000 or so clones, about 88% found once. Source: blood, taken from a patient who underwent chemoradiotherapy. These TCRs come from a human donor with HPV-associated anogenital cancer.

This clone was counted once. V is TRBV12-1 and J is TRBJ2-1. TRBV12-1 is a known pseudogene. The CDR3 loop spans 14 amino acids. For the CDR3, the DNA is TGTGCCAGCAGCTTTTCGGTGGAATACAATGAGCAGTTCTTC. Amino acids: CASSFSVEYNEQFF.

The chain has TRBV2 and TRBJ2-3; perhaps D is TRBD1 or TRBD2 (7 bases each). Between the trimmed V and J ends, which lost 8 bases and 4 bases, there was a span of 16 bases. Germline V gene data show CDR1 as SNHLY and CDR2 as FYNNEI. This CDR3 is built from 14 residues. The CDR3 loop is CASFQGGIADTQYF. The CDR3 region has the DNA TGTGCCAGCTTTCAGGGGGGGATCGCAGATACGCAGTATTTT.

This chain uses TRBV7-9 with TRBJ1-6, with unresolved D. V shed 1 base and J shed 5 bases, with 6 bases lying between them. This CDR3 spans 14 amino acids. Germline V gene lookup returns CDR1 SEHNR and CDR2 FQNEAQ (reference sequence). CDR3 residues: CASSLGTDNSPLHF. The CDR3 nucleotides are TGTGCCAGCAGCTTAGGTACAGATAATTCACCCCTCCACTTT.

The chain is built from TRBV7-2 and TRBJ1-5, with 7 bases that match TRBD1. Per the germline V gene, CDR1 is SGHTA and CDR2 is FQGNSA. V was clipped by 4 bases and J by 4 bases; unmatched bases: 10. The CDR3 loop spans 16 amino acids. The CDR3 sequence: CASSSTGTALNQPQHF. The CDR3 nucleotides read TGTGCCAGCAGCTCAACCGGGACAGCCTTAAATCAGCCCCAGCATTTT.

This clone was found once. The chain employs TRBV18 and TRBJ2-5; 8 bases match TRBD1. Germline V gene lookup returns CDR1 KGHSH and CDR2 LQKENI. The V gene end was trimmed by 1 base and the J gene end by 5 bases; junction bases not matched to a gene: 6. The CDR3 is made up of 15 amino acids. The CDR3 loop reads CASSPRQGASETQYF. CDR3 DNA: TGTGCCAGCTCACCACGGCAGGGGGCCTCGGAGACCCAGTACTTC.

V is TRBV11-2 and J is TRBJ2-7; possible D gene TRBD2, 6 bases. Germline V gene lookup returns CDR1 SGHAT and CDR2 FQNNGV. The V end was cut by 1 base, the J end by 6 bases, with 7 bases between. CDR3 length: 12 residues. For the CDR3, the DNA is TGTGCCAGCAGCTTAGGGGGGGTCGAGCAGTACTTC. Protein sequence: CASSLGGVEQYF.

The chain employs TRBV18 and TRBJ2-5, with D possibly TRBD2 on 6 matching bases. The CDR3 length is 16 residues. Germline V gene lookup returns CDR1 KGHSH and CDR2 LQKENI. The V end lost 4 bases, the J end lost 1 base, and 16 bases lay between the germline ends. CDR3 DNA: TGTGCCAGCTCACTGGGACTGAGGGCAGCCCAAGAGACCCAGTACTTC. This translates into CASSLGLRAAQETQYF.

The gene calls are TRBV4-2 and TRBJ2-2; 7 bases are a match to TRBD2. The CDR3 covers 17 residues. The ends lost 1 base at V and 5 bases at J; junction bases unmatched: 10. Looked up from germline, CDR1 is LGHNA and CDR2 is YNFKEQ. CDR3 DNA sequence: TGTGCCAGCAGCCAAGTGGCATGGGGGGGGAGGACCGGGGAGCTGTTTTTT. Protein: CASSQVAWGGRTGELFF.

This clone was detected only once. V is TRBV7-8 and J is TRBJ1-1; TRBD1 is a possible D gene (6 bases). Looked up from germline, CDR1 is SGHVS and CDR2 is FQNEAQ. CDR3 size: 14 residues. Trimming shortened V by 4 bases and J by 1 base, and 10 bases separated the two germline ends. CDR3 residues: CASSSGHTNTEAFF. DNA for the CDR3: TGTGCCAGCAGCTCGGGACACACGAACACTGAAGCTTTCTTT.

V usage is TRBV25-1 and J usage is TRBJ2-1; perhaps TRBD1 as D (5 bases). The CDR3 sequence is 16 residues long. Trimming took off 2 bases at V and 2 bases at J, with 13 bases between the two ends. Per the germline V gene, CDR1 is MGHDK and CDR2 is SYGVNS. The CDR3 region has the DNA TGTGCCAGCAGTGAACCAGGGTCGAGGACCTACAATGAGCAGTTCTTC. Its protein product is CASSEPGSRTYNEQFF.

The chain has TRBV6-6 and TRBJ1-1; perhaps TRBD1 as D (5 bases). CDR3 length: 14 residues. CDR1 is MNHNY and CDR2 is SVGAGI in the germline V gene (reference sequence). V was pared by 7 bases and J by 1 base, with 13 bases between. The CDR3 nucleotides read TGTGCCAGCAAAAGGCCCAGGGCGAACACTGAAGCTTTCTTT. Translation: CASKRPRANTEAFF.

In this sample, this clone turned up once. The chain uses TRBV18 and TRBJ2-1; 8 nucleotides align to TRBD1. The length of the CDR3 is 14 residues. Germline CDR1 reads KGHSH; CDR2 reads LQKENI. Unmatched junction bases numbered 8, after V lost 5 bases and J lost 8 bases. CDR3 sequence (DNA): TGTGCCAGCTCAGCAACAGGGGGTATCCATGAGCAGTTCTTC. Amino acids: CASSATGGIHEQFF.

The V gene is TRBV2, the J gene TRBJ1-4; D may be TRBD1 (6 bases). Trimming took 8 bases from V and 0 from J, leaving 7 bases between them. The CDR3 has 13 amino acids. In germline, CDR1 is SNHLY, CDR2 FYNNEI. CDR3 sequence (DNA): TGTGCCAGCCAGGGGACAACTAATGAAAAACTGTTTTTT. Translated, it gives CASQGTTNEKLFF.